This T cell receptor (beta chain) was found in a study of identical twins (dated by TCRdb to 2015 to 2016). Some background on the complete study: TCR alpha and beta repertoires from monozygotic twins, unrelated adults of various ages and cord blood were deep-sequenced to test whether fetal clonotypes persist. To rule out contamination, replicate twin experiments were performed at different times with different library preparation protocols. General findings and caveats noted by the study authors: In monozygotic twins, recombination models systematically underestimated out-of-frame TCR alpha sharing, but the models matched the sharing seen between unrelated individuals. Compared with coincidental sharing between unrelated individuals, an excess of low generation-probability sequences was observed among out-of-frame TCR alpha sequences shared between twins. Abundant cord blood beta clonotypes had fewer insertions, young adult naive repertoires showed a similar but weaker trend, and memory repertoires showed no such trend. Invariant T cells such as MAIT and iNKT could partly confound zero-insertion analyses, though diverse VJ usage argued against this for most clonotypes. Because the same donors could not be followed over many years, the conclusions relied on cross-sectional statistical analysis. The excess sharing between twins in beta out-of-frame sequences was weaker because fewer shared sequences reduced the signal-to-noise ratio.

Libraries were prepared through 5' RACE. The instrument was an Illumina HiSeq 2000. Template switching added a universal primer binding site, and the final cDNA carried a unique molecular identifier that allowed TCR cDNA molecules to be counted accurately. Specific primers in the conserved constant-segment region were used to synthesize first-strand cDNA for TCR alpha and beta chains. To control for contamination, every cDNA library carried two barcodes: a SMART-Mk sample barcode plus Illumina barcodes. Two successive PCR steps introduced TruSeq adapter sequences along with Illumina sample barcodes. TCR alpha and beta cDNA libraries were sequenced on the Illumina HiSeq platform with custom primers. The source study handled its data this way. Raw reads were processed with MiGEC to extract unique molecular identifiers, and MiXCR was used to determine CDR3 positions. Recombination models were inferred per individual with the repgenHMM and IGoR tools using an EM algorithm. Shared clonotype analysis was performed with the tcR package in R, normalizing sharing by the product of cloneset sizes. To study raw recombination without the effects of thymic and clonal selection, out-of-frame nonproductive sequences were analyzed. The public reads were quality trimmed at Q25 with fastp and then assembled into clones with MiXCR by TCRdb, keeping productive beta chains. One record per CDR3 amino acid sequence lists the most common genes and DNA. Here the V and J calls rest on TCRdb's processing, not on the authors' analysis. The sample table records about 520,000 distinct CDR3 sequences; about 20% of these occur just once. About 0.93% of the sample is taken by the ten largest.

Every donor was a healthy Caucasian. The twin cohort comprised three pairs of female monozygotic twins, all aged roughly 18 to 30 years. Positive isolation kits from Invitrogen were used to isolate the CD4+ and CD8+ T cell populations. V is cut back by 4 bases and J by 2 bases, with 8 bases in the junction unmatched. Based on the germline V gene, the CDR1 and CDR2 sequences are SGHRS and YFSETQ. From the cysteine up to the phenylalanine, the CDR3 has a length of 15 residues. The entry retains the CDR3 DNA only, 45 bases that are in frame from base 1. Concerning this clonotype: Its antigen remains undetermined. Per-base qualities were not stored, and no clone one base away is much larger.

These data also featured in a second study, about T cells expressing NK-cell markers. That second report states: In sorted CD3+CD56+NKG2C+, CD3+CD56+NKG2C- and CD3+CD56-NKG2C+ T-cell subsets from 7 or 8 donors, TCR beta-chain repertoires were profiled. Of the eight sequenced donors, seven were found to be HCMV-seropositive and one was found to be HCMV-seronegative. To restrict sorting to alphabetaTCR-expressing T cells, an anti-gammadeltaTCR antibody was added in several experiments. In over five donors, the dominant CD3+CD56+NKG2C+ clonotypes were among the top 10 CD8+ clonotypes and accounted for about 1.0-7.5% of CD8+ T cells. Those dominant clonotypes were again the most abundant among CD3+CD56-NKG2C+ cells in a few donors, at about 25-60.1%. Whether the expanded NKG2C-expressing T cell clones were specific for HCMV antigens remained unclear. All eight donors whose samples were sequenced were randomly selected healthy volunteers, three of them men and five women. To determine HCMV serostatus, a commercial ELISA kit was used to detect HCMV-specific IgG in serum. MIGEC was used to demultiplex reads and group the reads by UMI, and MiTCR was used to assemble and quantify clonotypes. To exclude erroneous sequences, any TCR cDNA sequence not supported by at least two reads was discarded. The tcR package was used for downstream repertoire analysis, and clonotypes were matched between fractions using CDR3 nucleotide sequence together with V segment. VDJmatch was used to annotate antigen specificity against VDJdb, with one amino acid substitution in CDR3 permitted.

The source material was CD4+ T cells sorted from blood. The source of this sequence is a woman younger than 30 in good health. Recombination joined TRBV5-1 with TRBJ1-2; 7 junctional bases match TRBD1. This receptor carries the CDR3 CASSLGDSLNYGYTF. The base sequence is TGCGCCAGCAGCCTGGGGGACAGCCTGAACTATGGCTACACCTTC.